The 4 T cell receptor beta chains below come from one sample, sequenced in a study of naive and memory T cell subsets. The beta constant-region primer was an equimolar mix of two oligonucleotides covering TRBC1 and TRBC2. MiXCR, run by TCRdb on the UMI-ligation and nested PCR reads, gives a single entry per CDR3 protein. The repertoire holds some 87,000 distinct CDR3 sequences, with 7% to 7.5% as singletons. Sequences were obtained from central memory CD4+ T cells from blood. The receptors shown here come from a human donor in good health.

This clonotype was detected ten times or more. Written as DNA, the CDR3 is TGTGCCAGCACCTTGACTAGCCGCCGCTCCTACAATGAGCAGTTCTTC. Its protein is CASTLTSRRSYNEQFF. The V call is TRBV28, the J call TRBJ2-1, with 7 positions matching TRBD2. The CDR3 is 16 residues long. Per germline, CDR1 MDHEN and CDR2 SYDVKM. The J segment lost 0 bases and the V segment lost 7 bases, leaving 9 bases of the junction unmatched.

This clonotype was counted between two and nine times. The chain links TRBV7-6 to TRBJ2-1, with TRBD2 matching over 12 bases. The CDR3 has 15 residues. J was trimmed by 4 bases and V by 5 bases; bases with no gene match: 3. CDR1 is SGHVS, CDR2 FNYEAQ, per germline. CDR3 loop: CASSVGLAGYNEQFF. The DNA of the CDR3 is TGTGCCAGCAGCGTAGGACTAGCGGGATACAATGAGCAGTTCTTC.

The CDR3 nucleotides are TGTGCCAGCAGCCAAGTATTGAGGGGAGCTCGCTACGAGCAGTACTTC. Residues: CASSQVLRGARYEQYF. The chain links TRBV3-1 to TRBJ2-7; D possibly uses TRBD1 or TRBD2 (5 bases each). The CDR3 is 16 residues long. CDR1 is LGHDT and CDR2 is YNNKEL in the germline V gene (reference sequence). Trimming took off 1 base at V and 3 bases at J, with 16 bases between the two ends.

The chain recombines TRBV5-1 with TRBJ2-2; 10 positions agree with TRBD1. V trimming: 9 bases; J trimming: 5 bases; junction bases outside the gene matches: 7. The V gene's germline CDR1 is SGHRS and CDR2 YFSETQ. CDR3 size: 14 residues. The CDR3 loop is CATATGGTTGELFF. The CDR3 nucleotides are TGCGCCACTGCGACAGGGGGCACGACCGGGGAGCTGTTTTTT.